The next 32 T cell receptor beta chains were all read from a single sample in a study of T cell clonotyping in hematopoietic cell transplantation. Using immunoSEQ multiplex PCR, the repertoire was profiled, and TCRdb retains in-frame clones only, with some absent. The sample holds roughly 16,000 clones, over 75% seen once. Sequencing was done on a sample of peripheral blood mononuclear cells. The receptor set was obtained from a woman aged 40 to 50 in good health. Some clones in this sample may be carry-over from other donors' samples.

Worth noting for this clone: The junction shows a germline mismatch at one end, possibly a read error. CDR3 loop: CAWGQGQNYGHTF. The CDR3 DNA sequence: TGTGCCTGGGGACAGGGACAGAACTATGGCCACACCTTC. This chain uses TRBV30 with TRBJ1-2, with TRBD1 matching over 8 bases. CDR1 is GTSNPN, CDR2 SVGIG, per germline (reference sequence). CDR3 length: 13 amino acids.

The genes are TRBV7-8 and TRBJ1-1, with D hard to call. CDR3 length: 14 amino acids. CDR1 is SGHVS, CDR2 FQNEAQ, per germline. V was trimmed by 2 bases and J by 6 bases, leaving 13 bases between them. CDR3 amino acids: CASSLTPTGAEAFF. The CDR3 nucleotides are TGTGCCAGCAGCTTAACCCCCACGGGAGCTGAAGCTTTCTTT. The full variable domain, its missing parts supplied by reference TRBV7-8 and TRBJ1-1, is GAGVSQSPRYKVAKRGQDVALRCDPISGHVSLFWYQQALGQGPEFLTYFQNEAQLDKSGLPSDRFFAERPEGSVSTLKIQRTQQEDSAVYLCASSLTPTGAEAFFGQGTRLTVV.

This chain uses TRBV5-1 with TRBJ2-7, with D possibly TRBD1 on 5 matching bases. With 4 bases removed from V and 0 bases from J, the gap between germline ends came to 14 bases. Germline lookup yields CDR1 SGHRS and CDR2 YFSETQ. The CDR3 totals 15 residues. The CDR3 DNA reads TGCGCCAGCAGCGGACACTCTCAGTTCTCCTACGAGCAGTACTTC. Translating gives CASSGHSQFSYEQYF.

The chain links TRBV29-1 to TRBJ2-7, with D perhaps matching TRBD1 or TRBD2 (7 bases each). V shed 7 bases and J shed 6 bases, with 28 bases lying between them. The CDR3 has 16 residues. The V gene's germline CDR1 is SQVTM and CDR2 ANQGSEA. The CDR3 loop is CSAMRGGDRRVREQYF. CDR3 DNA sequence: TGCAGCGCTATGAGGGGAGGGGACAGACGAGTTCGCGAGCAGTACTTC.

The chain carries TRBV30 and TRBJ1-2; tentatively, D is TRBD1 (6 bases). The CDR3 consists of 14 residues. The germline gives CDR1 GTSNPN, CDR2 SVGIG (reference sequence). The V end was cut by 4 bases, the J end by 1 base, with 13 bases between. In DNA form, the CDR3 reads TGTGCCTGGACCTGGCGACAGGATAACTATGGCTACACCTTC. Its translation: CAWTWRQDNYGYTF.

The chain combines TRBV4-1 with TRBJ1-4, with 7 bases lining up with TRBD1. V was clipped by 2 bases and J by 1 base; unmatched bases: 4. Germline CDR1 MGHRA, CDR2 YSYEKL. The CDR3 covers 16 residues. The CDR3 DNA follows: TGCGCCAGCAGCCAAAGCAGGGGGGTAACTAATGAAAAACTGTTTTTT. Translation gives CASSQSRGVTNEKLFF.

The chain has TRBV25-1 and TRBJ2-5; D call uncertain. Germline values: CDR1 MGHDK, CDR2 SYGVNS. V was trimmed by 3 bases and J by 0 bases, leaving 5 bases between them. CDR3 length: 13 residues. Written as DNA, the CDR3 is TGTGCCAGCAGTGATTCTTACCAAGAGACCCAGTACTTC. Its protein product is CASSDSYQETQYF.

This clone was observed once. The rearrangement links TRBV12-5 to TRBJ2-3; 8 nucleotides match TRBD2. Germline V gene data show CDR1 as LGHNT and CDR2 as FRNRAP. With 8 bases clipped from V and 2 bases from J, the junction kept 3 bases outside the gene matches. The CDR3 runs 13 residues. The CDR3 nucleotides are TGTGCTAGTAGCGGGAGTCTCACAGATACGCAGTATTTT. Protein product: CASSGSLTDTQYF.

V gene TRBV6-6 combines with J gene TRBJ1-2; D is perhaps TRBD1 (6 bases). The germline CDR1 and CDR2 sequences are MNHNY and SVGAGI (reference sequence). V shed 5 bases and J shed 3 bases, with 10 bases lying between them. The CDR3 is 13 amino acids. DNA of the CDR3: TGTGCCAGCAGTCCAGGACAGTACTATGGCTACACCTTC. It encodes CASSPGQYYGYTF.

The V gene is TRBV29-1, the J gene TRBJ1-2; tentatively, D is TRBD1 (5 bases). V lost 3 bases to trimming and J lost 3 bases, with 17 bases between them. The CDR3 totals 15 residues. Germline loops: CDR1 SQVTM, CDR2 ANQGSEA. CDR3 bases: TGCAGCGTTGAGGCCGGGGGGGATTGGGACTATGGCTACACCTTC. This gives the protein CSVEAGGDWDYGYTF.

The V and J genes are TRBV9 and TRBJ2-3, with D possibly TRBD2 on 6 matching bases. The CDR3 consists of 14 residues. Trimming left V 2 bases short and J 3 bases short, with 10 bases between. Per the germline V gene, CDR1 is SGDLS and CDR2 is YYNGEE. The CDR3 region has the DNA TGTGCCAGCAGCGTTAGCGGAGAGACAGATACGCAGTATTTT. Protein product: CASSVSGETDTQYF.

The rearrangement joins TRBV29-1 to TRBJ2-3; maybe TRBD1 (5 bases). This CDR3 spans 14 amino acids. Per the germline V gene, CDR1 is SQVTM and CDR2 is ANQGSEA. Trimming took 3 bases from V and 1 from J, leaving 11 bases between them. The CDR3 DNA reads as TGCAGCGTTGATAATGGGGCCCGCACAGATACGCAGTATTTT. This gives the protein CSVDNGARTDTQYF.

The CDR3 is CASSVARAPGDTQYF. The CDR3 nucleotides are TGTGCCAGCAGCGTAGCTCGAGCCCCCGGCGATACGCAGTATTTT. The chain employs TRBV9 and TRBJ2-3, with unresolved D. The CDR3 is 15 residues long. Germline assignment: CDR1 SGDLS and CDR2 YYNGEE. V shed 0 bases and J shed 6 bases, with 14 bases lying between them.

This clone was seen just once. V gene TRBV30 combines with J gene TRBJ2-7, with D unresolved. The CDR3 extends over 12 amino acids. Trimming cost V 1 base and J 2 bases, with 6 bases left between them. Germline V gives CDR1 GTSNPN, CDR2 SVGIG (reference sequence). The CDR3 loop reads CAWSDPAYEQYF. The CDR3 DNA is TGTGCCTGGAGTGACCCAGCCTACGAGCAGTACTTC.

V gene TRBV4-2 combines with J gene TRBJ2-7; 10 bases agree with TRBD2. V was clipped by 3 bases and J by 3 bases; unmatched bases: 5. The V gene's germline CDR1 is LGHNA and CDR2 YNFKEQ. This CDR3 region has 15 residues. In nucleotides, the CDR3 is TGTGCCAGCAGCCATCTGAGGACTAGCGGCTACGAGCAGTACTTC. Protein product: CASSHLRTSGYEQYF.

J is TRBJ1-3 and V is TRBV21-1. TRBV21-1 is noted as a pseudogene. The CDR3 sequence is 15 residues long. Here the CDR3 reads CASTEEGRHGNTIYF. The CDR3 DNA sequence: TGTGCCAGCACTGAGGAGGGGCGTCATGGAAACACCATATATTTT.

The chain joins TRBV4-2 to TRBJ1-3; 7 bases align to TRBD1. The germline gives CDR1 LGHNA, CDR2 YNFKEQ. V dropped 0 bases and J dropped 2; count of bases not matched to a gene: 1. The CDR3 extends over 15 amino acids. The CDR3 spells CASSQDGTAGNTIYF. The CDR3 DNA sequence: TGTGCCAGCAGCCAAGATGGGACAGCTGGAAACACCATATATTTT.

The J gene is TRBJ1-1, the V gene TRBV15, with D perhaps TRBD1 (5 bases). The CDR3 extends over 12 amino acids. V was trimmed by 5 bases and J by 5 bases, leaving 9 bases between them. Germline V gene lookup returns CDR1 LNHNV and CDR2 YYDKDF (reference sequence). The CDR3 DNA is TGTGCCACCAGCGGCCAGGGTACTGAAGCTTTCTTT. Protein sequence: CATSGQGTEAFF.

This clone was detected only a few times. The rearrangement uses TRBV4-3 and TRBJ2-7; possibly TRBD1 or TRBD2 for D (5 bases each). Deletions cut 0 bases from V and 4 bases from J, with 7 bases between. There are 13 residues in the CDR3. Germline V CDR1 and CDR2: LGHNA, YSLEER. CDR3 sequence (DNA): TGCGCCAGCAGCCAAGATTGGGGGTACGAGCAGTACTTC. Amino acids: CASSQDWGYEQYF.

This clone occurred once. The chain uses TRBV5-4 and TRBJ1-2, with TRBD1 identical over 11 bases. CDR1 is SGHNT and CDR2 is YYREEE in the germline V gene (reference sequence). With V trimmed by 3 bases and J by 3 bases, 7 bases remained unmatched. This CDR3 contains 16 residues. The CDR3: CASSSGQGAWDYGYTF. In DNA form, the CDR3 reads TGTGCCAGCAGCTCAGGACAGGGGGCTTGGGACTATGGCTACACCTTC.

The rearrangement links TRBV5-1 to TRBJ1-2; 7 bases fit TRBD1. CDR3 length equals 11 residues. The germline gives CDR1 SGHRS, CDR2 YFSETQ. Trimming cost V 4 bases and J 8 bases; bases outside gene matches: 2. The CDR3 loop is CASSPGQGYTF. CDR3 nucleotides: TGCGCCAGCAGCCCGGGACAGGGCTACACCTTC.

The V call is TRBV30, the J call TRBJ1-4; D unresolved. CDR1 is GTSNPN, CDR2 SVGIG, per germline (reference sequence). This CDR3 spans 14 amino acids. V lost 2 bases to trimming and J lost 5 bases, with 12 bases between them. The CDR3 DNA reads as TGTGCCTGGAGTCCCGCCAGTACAAATGAAAAACTGTTTTTT. Amino acids: CAWSPASTNEKLFF.

The chain joins TRBV19 to TRBJ1-6, with D uncertain. From germline, CDR1 is LNHDA and CDR2 SQIVND (reference sequence). The germline V and J ends were trimmed by 2 bases and 14 bases, with 7 bases remaining between them. The CDR3 sequence is 11 residues long. The CDR3 coding sequence is TGTGCCAGTAGTATATCTGGCACCCTCCACTTT. Translation: CASSISGTLHF.

This sequence joins TRBV4-3 and TRBJ2-7; the D gene is possibly TRBD1 (6 bases). CDR1 and CDR2 from the germline V gene are LGHNA and YSLEER. The CDR3 spans 14 residues. Trimming pared 2 bases from V and 1 base from J, leaving 9 bases between. The chain's CDR3 is CASSQYRDSYEQYF. In DNA form, the CDR3 reads TGCGCCAGCAGCCAATACAGGGATTCCTACGAGCAGTACTTC.

V and J are TRBV11-3 and TRBJ1-1; D is ambiguous. CDR1 and CDR2 (germline): SGHNT, YENEEA. Trimming removed 3 bases at V and 6 bases at J, with 5 bases between. This CDR3 has 11 amino acids. The chain's CDR3 is CASSFLAEAFF. CDR3 nucleotides: TGTGCCAGCAGCTTTTTGGCTGAAGCTTTCTTT.

The rearrangement joins TRBV5-6 to TRBJ2-7; D unresolved. Germline V CDR1 and CDR2: SGHDT, YYEEEE. The CDR3 is 11 amino acids. The V gene lost 0 bases and the J gene lost 4 bases, with 2 bases spanning the gap. The CDR3 reads CASSLGYEQYF. The CDR3 DNA follows: TGTGCCAGCAGCTTGGGATACGAGCAGTACTTC.

This rearrangement joins TRBV28 to TRBJ1-3, with D perhaps TRBD1 (5 bases). V shed 2 bases and J shed 2 bases, with 7 bases lying between them. The germline V gene has CDR1 MDHEN and CDR2 SYDVKM. This CDR3 has 14 residues. CDR3 amino acids: CASSLDRAGNTIYF. DNA of the CDR3: TGTGCCAGCAGTTTAGACAGAGCTGGAAACACCATATATTTT.

The J gene is TRBJ1-4, the V gene TRBV19; 8 nucleotides align to TRBD1. V gave up 4 bases and J gave up 8 bases; unmatched junction bases: 12. Germline CDR1 LNHDA, CDR2 SQIVND (reference sequence). The CDR3 runs 16 residues. CDR3 in amino acids: CASSRGTGLLLEKLFF. The CDR3, as DNA: TGTGCCAGTAGTAGGGGGACAGGACTTCTCCTGGAAAAACTGTTTTTT.

V gene TRBV2 combines with J gene TRBJ1-2; a weak D match, TRBD1 (5 bases). The CDR3 extends over 17 amino acids. Trimming took off 4 bases at V and 0 bases at J, with 18 bases between the two ends. Germline CDR1 SNHLY, CDR2 FYNNEI. CDR3 nucleotide sequence: TGTGCCAGCAGTGGGGGAGGCAGGGTAGCCGCTAACTATGGCTACACCTTC. It is translated as CASSGGGRVAANYGYTF.

The V call is TRBV28, the J call TRBJ2-4, with D unresolved. The germline V gene has CDR1 MDHEN and CDR2 SYDVKM. CDR3 length: 16 amino acids. Trimming left V 3 bases short and J 0 bases short, with 12 bases between. CDR3: CASSFVTALAKNIQYF. CDR3 bases: TGTGCCAGCAGTTTCGTGACTGCACTAGCCAAAAACATTCAGTACTTC.

This chain links TRBV7-3 with TRBJ1-2; possible D gene TRBD1, 5 bases. V was shortened by 0 bases and J by 10 bases, with 18 bases between the two germline ends. The germline V gene encodes CDR1 SGHTA and CDR2 FQGTGA. This CDR3 contains 15 residues. The CDR3 DNA follows: TGTGCCAGCAGCTTAACTGCGGGAAGAGGGACGGACTACACCTTC. Translation: CASSLTAGRGTDYTF.

V gene TRBV4-3 combines with J gene TRBJ2-7; D possibly corresponds to TRBD2 (6 bases). The CDR3 length is 14 residues. Germline V gene sequence: CDR1 LGHNA, CDR2 YSLEER. V gave up 0 bases and J gave up 3 bases, with 9 bases separating them. Written as DNA, the CDR3 is TGCGCCAGCAGCCAAGATCGGGGGAACTACGAGCAGTACTTC. This translates into CASSQDRGNYEQYF.